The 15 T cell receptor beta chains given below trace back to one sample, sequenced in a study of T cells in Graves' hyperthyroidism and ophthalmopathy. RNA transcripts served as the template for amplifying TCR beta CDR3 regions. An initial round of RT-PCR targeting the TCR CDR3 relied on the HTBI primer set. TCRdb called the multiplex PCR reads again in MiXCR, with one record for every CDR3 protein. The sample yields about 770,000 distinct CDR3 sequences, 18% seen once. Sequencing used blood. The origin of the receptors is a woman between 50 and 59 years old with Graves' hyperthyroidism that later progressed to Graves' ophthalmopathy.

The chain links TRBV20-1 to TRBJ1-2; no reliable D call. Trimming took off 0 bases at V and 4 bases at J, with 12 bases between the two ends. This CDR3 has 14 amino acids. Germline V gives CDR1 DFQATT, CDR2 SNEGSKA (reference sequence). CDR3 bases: TGCAGTGCTAGAGATGGGCCGTTCTTCTATGGCTACACCTTC. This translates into CSARDGPFFYGYTF.

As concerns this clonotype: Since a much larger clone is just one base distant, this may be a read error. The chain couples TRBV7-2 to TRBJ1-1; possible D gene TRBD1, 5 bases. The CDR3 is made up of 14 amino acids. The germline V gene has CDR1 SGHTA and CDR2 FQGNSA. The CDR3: CVSSLALRVTEAFF. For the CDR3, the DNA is TGTGTCAGCAGCTTAGCTCTCAGGGTAACTGAAGCTTTCTTT.

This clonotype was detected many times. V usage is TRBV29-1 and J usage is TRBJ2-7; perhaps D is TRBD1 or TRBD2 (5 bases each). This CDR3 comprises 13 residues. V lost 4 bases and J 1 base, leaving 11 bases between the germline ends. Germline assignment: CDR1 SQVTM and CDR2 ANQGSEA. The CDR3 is CSVVRDVSYEQYF. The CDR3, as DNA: TGCAGCGTTGTCCGGGACGTATCCTACGAGCAGTACTTC.

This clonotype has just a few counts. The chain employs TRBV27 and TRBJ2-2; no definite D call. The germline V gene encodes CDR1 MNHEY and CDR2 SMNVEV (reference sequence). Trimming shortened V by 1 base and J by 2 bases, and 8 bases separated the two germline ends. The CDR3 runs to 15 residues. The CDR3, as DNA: TGTGCCAGCAGTTTATATACCCTTAACACCGGGGAGCTGTTTTTT. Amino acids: CASSLYTLNTGELFF.

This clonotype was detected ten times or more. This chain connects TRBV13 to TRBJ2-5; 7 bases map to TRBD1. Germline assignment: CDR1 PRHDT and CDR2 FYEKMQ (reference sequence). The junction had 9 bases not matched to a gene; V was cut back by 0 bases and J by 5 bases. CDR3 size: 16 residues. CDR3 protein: CASSLGRQGSMETQYF. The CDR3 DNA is TGTGCCAGCAGCTTAGGCCGACAGGGCAGTATGGAGACCCAGTACTTC.

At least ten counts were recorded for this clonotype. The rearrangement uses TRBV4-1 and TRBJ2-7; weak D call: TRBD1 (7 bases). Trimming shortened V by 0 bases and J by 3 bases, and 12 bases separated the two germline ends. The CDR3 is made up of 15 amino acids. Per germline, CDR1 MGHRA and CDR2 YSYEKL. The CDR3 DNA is TGCGCCAGCAGCCAAGAGGAGGGGGCAGGCTACGAGCAGTACTTC. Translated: CASSQEEGAGYEQYF.

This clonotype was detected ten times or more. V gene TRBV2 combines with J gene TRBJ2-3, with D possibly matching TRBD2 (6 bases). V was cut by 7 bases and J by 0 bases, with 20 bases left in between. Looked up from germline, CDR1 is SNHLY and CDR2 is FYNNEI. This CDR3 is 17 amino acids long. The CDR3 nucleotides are TGTGCCAGCATTGGAGAGGACGGGACTCCCAGCACAGATACGCAGTATTTT. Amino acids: CASIGEDGTPSTDTQYF.

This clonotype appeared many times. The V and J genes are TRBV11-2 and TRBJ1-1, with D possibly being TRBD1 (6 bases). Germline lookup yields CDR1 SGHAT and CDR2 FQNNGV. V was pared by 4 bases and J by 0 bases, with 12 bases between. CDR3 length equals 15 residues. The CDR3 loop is CASSSTGFMNTEAFF. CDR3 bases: TGTGCCAGCAGCTCGACAGGTTTCATGAACACTGAAGCTTTCTTT.

CDR3 nucleotides: TGTGCCAGCAGTAACTGGGTCGTGTCCTACGGCTACACCTTC. As protein: CASSNWVVSYGYTF. The chain couples TRBV25-1 to TRBJ1-2; D gene ambiguous. Trimming removed 5 bases from V and 8 bases from J, with 18 bases in between. The CDR3 extends over 14 amino acids. Per the germline V gene, CDR1 is MGHDK and CDR2 is SYGVNS.

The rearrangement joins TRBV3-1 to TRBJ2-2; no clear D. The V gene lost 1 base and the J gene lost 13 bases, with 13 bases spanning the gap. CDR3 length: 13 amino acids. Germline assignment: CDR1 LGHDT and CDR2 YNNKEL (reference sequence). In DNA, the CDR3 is TGTGCCAGCAGCCAAGTCTCCACCCACGGGCTGTTTTTT. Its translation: CASSQVSTHGLFF. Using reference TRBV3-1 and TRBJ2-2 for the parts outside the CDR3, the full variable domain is DTAVSQTPKYLVTQMGNDKSIKCEQNLGHDTMYWYKQDSKKFLKIMFSYNNKELIINETVPNRFSPKSPDKAHLNLHINSLELGDSAVYFCASSQVSTHGLFFGEGSRLTVL.

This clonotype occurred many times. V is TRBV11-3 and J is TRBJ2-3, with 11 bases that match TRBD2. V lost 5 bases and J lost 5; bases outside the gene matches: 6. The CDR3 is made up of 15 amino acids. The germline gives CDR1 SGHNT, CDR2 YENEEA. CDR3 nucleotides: TGTGCCAGCAGCGAGACTAGCGGGGAGGGAGATACGCAGTATTTT. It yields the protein CASSETSGEGDTQYF.

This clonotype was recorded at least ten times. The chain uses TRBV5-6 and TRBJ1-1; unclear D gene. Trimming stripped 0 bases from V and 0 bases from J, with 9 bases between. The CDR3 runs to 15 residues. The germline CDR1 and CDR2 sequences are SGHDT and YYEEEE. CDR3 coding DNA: TGTGCCAGCAGCTTGGGTGACAACATGAACACTGAAGCTTTCTTT. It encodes CASSLGDNMNTEAFF.

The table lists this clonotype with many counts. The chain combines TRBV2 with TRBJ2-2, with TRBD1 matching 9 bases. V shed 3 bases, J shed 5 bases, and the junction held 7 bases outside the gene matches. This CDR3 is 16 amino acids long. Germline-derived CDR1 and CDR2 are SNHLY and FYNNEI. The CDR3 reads CASSDPGDRVTGELFF. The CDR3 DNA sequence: TGTGCCAGCAGTGATCCCGGGGACAGGGTAACCGGGGAGCTGTTTTTT.

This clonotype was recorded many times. The CDR3 coding sequence is TGTGCCAGCAGCTTTTCGGCGGGGGTAAGCACAGATACGCAGTATTTT. Translated, it gives CASSFSAGVSTDTQYF. The rearrangement joins TRBV11-1 to TRBJ2-3; 7 bases are a match to TRBD2. The CDR3 sequence is 16 residues long. Looked up from germline, CDR1 is SGHAT and CDR2 is FQDESV (reference sequence). V trimming: 3 bases; J trimming: 0 bases; junction bases outside the gene matches: 6.

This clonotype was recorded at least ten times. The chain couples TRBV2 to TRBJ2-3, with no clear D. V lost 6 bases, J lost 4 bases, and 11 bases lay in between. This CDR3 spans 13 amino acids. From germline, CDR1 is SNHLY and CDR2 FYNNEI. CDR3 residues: CASSLGWADTQYF. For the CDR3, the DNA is TGTGCCAGCAGCCTGGGGTGGGCAGATACGCAGTATTTT.